These T cell receptor beta chains were read from a single sample in a study of cytomegalovirus exposure and HLA in healthy donors. The assay was immunoSEQ multiplex PCR, and TCRdb's table has in-frame clones only and misses some. The sample shows 150,000 to 200,000 clones, roughly four fifths of them seen only once. The sample was PBMCs. These receptor sequences come from a woman between 50 and 59 years old in good health and CMV-seropositive. The CDR3 runs from the conserved cysteine through the conserved F or W. D genes are given only for firm matches. Only some rows state a clone size, as once, few, many or a class for expanded clones.

d_call: -
clone_size: few
v_call: TRBV13
cdr3_length: 14
j_call: TRBJ1-3
cdr3_nt: TGTGCCAGCAGCTTGAGGGGGTCGGGAAACACCATATATTTT
cdr3_aa: CASSLRGSGNTIYF

d_call: -
clone_size: -
v_call: TRBV2
cdr3_length: 15
j_call: TRBJ2-5
cdr3_nt: TGTGCCAGCACCCCACGGACAGTTGCTTTGGAGACCCAGTACTTC
cdr3_aa: CASTPRTVALETQYF

d_call: TRBD2
clone_size: few
v_call: TRBV10-3
cdr3_length: 14
j_call: TRBJ2-5
cdr3_nt: TGTGCCATCAGTCGGGACTACCCCAAAGAGACCCAGTACTTC
cdr3_aa: CAISRDYPKETQYF

d_call: TRBD2
clone_size: once
v_call: TRBV5-4
cdr3_length: 16
j_call: TRBJ2-3
cdr3_nt: TGTGCCAGCAGCCGGGAGGGCTGGCGAGGGACAGATACGCAGTATTTT
cdr3_aa: CASSREGWRGTDTQYF

d_call: TRBD1
clone_size: -
v_call: TRBV4-1
cdr3_length: 14
j_call: TRBJ1-2
cdr3_nt: TGCGCCAGCAGCCAAGATCCAGGGGGCTATGGCTACACCTTC
cdr3_aa: CASSQDPGGYGYTF

d_call: -
clone_size: -
v_call: TRBV2
cdr3_length: 15
j_call: TRBJ1-1
cdr3_nt: TGTGCCAGCCCGTGGGCCCACCCTTTGAACACTGAAGCTTTCTTT
cdr3_aa: CASPWAHPLNTEAFF

d_call: -
clone_size: -
v_call: TRBV2
cdr3_length: 15
j_call: TRBJ1-1
cdr3_nt: TGTGCCAGCAGCCGACGGGAATTGGGTGACACTGAAGCTTTCTTT
cdr3_aa: CASSRRELGDTEAFF

d_call: TRBD1
clone_size: -
v_call: TRBV5-4
cdr3_length: 15
j_call: TRBJ2-5
cdr3_nt: TGTGCCAGCAGCCCAAGGACAGGGGGTATGGAGACCCAGTACTTC
cdr3_aa: CASSPRTGGMETQYF

d_call: TRBD1
clone_size: -
v_call: TRBV11-3
cdr3_length: 15
j_call: TRBJ2-3
cdr3_nt: TGTGCCAGCAGCTCCGGGACAGGGGCGACAGATACGCAGTATTTT
cdr3_aa: CASSSGTGATDTQYF

d_call: -
clone_size: -
v_call: TRBV13
cdr3_length: 14
j_call: TRBJ1-5
cdr3_nt: TGTGCCAGCAGCTTAGGGACAGGTCCCGGGCCCCAGCATTTT
cdr3_aa: CASSLGTGPGPQHF

d_call: -
clone_size: -
v_call: TRBV19
cdr3_length: 13
j_call: TRBJ1-3
cdr3_nt: TGTGCCAGTAGTATCCCGGGTGGAAACACCATATATTTT
cdr3_aa: CASSIPGGNTIYF

d_call: -
clone_size: few
v_call: TRBV2
cdr3_length: 15
j_call: TRBJ1-5
cdr3_nt: TGTGCCAGCTCCAGACGGCAGGGGCCCGATCAGCCCCAGCATTTT
cdr3_aa: CASSRRQGPDQPQHF

d_call: TRBD1
clone_size: -
v_call: TRBV6-4
cdr3_length: 13
j_call: TRBJ1-2
cdr3_nt: TGTGCCAGCGGGACAGGGATGGGTGATGGCTACACCTTC
cdr3_aa: CASGTGMGDGYTF